Following are 11 T cell receptor beta chains from one sample sequenced in a study of regulatory and conventional T cells in RAG deficiency. The protocol was immunoSEQ multiplex PCR, while the TCRdb copy is restricted to in-frame clones and leaves out a portion. The sample shows 25,000 to 30,000 clones, roughly 96% of them seen only once. Genomic DNA came from blood conventional CD4+ T cells gated CD25-low CD127-high. The sample was also reused in another study, on regulatory T cells. From that paper: Primers: 52 TRBV forward and 13 TRBJ reverse.

Material: CD25- CD4+ T cells sorted from blood. The receptor set was obtained from a human donor in good health.

V usage is TRBV28 and J usage is TRBJ1-2, with 10 bases matching TRBD1. J gave up 4 bases and V 5 bases, and 7 bases lay outside the gene matches. This CDR3 spans 15 amino acids. Germline CDR1 MDHEN, CDR2 SYDVKM. In DNA form, the CDR3 reads TGTGCCAGCAGTATAGACAGGGGGCGCAGCTATGGCTACACCTTC. Its translation is CASSIDRGRSYGYTF.

The V and J genes are TRBV11-2 and TRBJ1-5; 8 bases match TRBD1. The CDR3 spans 16 residues. From germline, CDR1 is SGHAT and CDR2 FQNNGV. J was trimmed by 0 bases and V by 5 bases; bases with no gene match: 6. Here the CDR3 DNA reads TGTGCCAGCAGCGCGACAGGGGATAGTAGCAATCAGCCCCAGCATTTT. This encodes CASSATGDSSNQPQHF. Full variable domain (missing parts from reference TRBV11-2 and TRBJ1-5): EAGVAQSPRYKIIEKRQSVAFWCNPISGHATLYWYQQILGQGPKLLIQFQNNGVVDDSQLPKDRFSAERLKGVDSTLKIQPAKLEDSAVYLCASSATGDSSNQPQHFGDGTRLSIL.

CDR3 nucleotide sequence: TGTGCCAGCAGCCACCTGACTAGCGGGGTTAGAAAAGAGACCCAGTACTTC. This sequence encodes CASSHLTSGVRKETQYF. V gene TRBV5-8 combines with J gene TRBJ2-5; the match to TRBD2 covers 11 bases. The CDR3 runs 17 residues. The germline gives CDR1 SGHTS, CDR2 YDEGEE. Trimming cost V 4 bases and J 3 bases; bases outside gene matches: 11.

The genes are TRBV19 and TRBJ2-2; 9 nucleotides align to TRBD1. This CDR3 has 14 residues. Germline CDR1 is LNHDA and CDR2 is SQIVND (reference sequence). The V segment lost 5 bases and the J segment 5 bases; nucleotides outside the gene matches: 3. CDR3 residues: CASSLGTGTGELFF. The CDR3 DNA sequence: TGTGCCAGTAGTTTAGGGACAGGGACCGGGGAGCTGTTTTTT.

J is TRBJ1-2 and V is TRBV5-6, with D perhaps TRBD1 (5 bases). V was pared by 0 bases and J by 3 bases, with 15 bases between. CDR1 and CDR2 from the germline V gene are SGHDT and YYEEEE. There are 16 residues in the CDR3. The DNA for the CDR3 is TGTGCCAGCAGCTTGGCGGGCAGGGCGACTTACTATGGCTACACCTTC. Protein sequence: CASSLAGRATYYGYTF.

The chain carries TRBV29-1 and TRBJ1-4, with a tentative D call TRBD1 (6 bases). The CDR3 totals 12 residues. The V and J ends lost 7 bases and 5 bases respectively, with 11 bases between them. Germline V CDR1 and CDR2: SQVTM, ANQGSEA. In DNA, the CDR3 is TGCAGCGCCTCAACAGGGAATGAAAAACTGTTTTTT. It yields the protein CSASTGNEKLFF.

The chain recombines TRBV30 with TRBJ1-1, with no clear D. The V end was cut by 0 bases, the J end by 4 bases, with 6 bases between. Looked up from germline, CDR1 is GTSNPN and CDR2 is SVGIG (reference sequence). This CDR3 comprises 12 residues. The CDR3 DNA sequence: TGTGCCTGGAGTGTGGGAGGCACTGAAGCTTTCTTT. It yields the protein CAWSVGGTEAFF.

The chain is built from TRBV14 and TRBJ2-3; 12 positions match TRBD2. The V segment lost 3 bases and the J segment 10 bases; nucleotides outside the gene matches: 8. Germline V gene sequence: CDR1 SGHDN, CDR2 FVKESK. This CDR3 region has 15 residues. CDR3 bases: TGTGCCAGCAGCCAGGAGCTGGGACTAGCGGGCCCGCAGTATTTT. This sequence encodes CASSQELGLAGPQYF.

This clone was observed a single time. V and J are TRBV10-2 and TRBJ2-7, with TRBD1 identical over 9 bases. Germline CDR1 and CDR2: WSHSY and SAAADI. The trim removed 5 bases at V and 5 bases at J, leaving 7 bases unmatched. This CDR3 spans 14 amino acids. CDR3 in amino acids: CASSRQGGRHEQYF. The DNA of the CDR3 is TGCGCCAGCAGTAGACAGGGGGGAAGGCACGAGCAGTACTTC.

The V call is TRBV2, the J call TRBJ1-2; no reliable D call. Trimming pared 0 bases from V and 8 bases from J, leaving 16 bases between. The CDR3 sequence is 15 residues long. From germline, CDR1 is SNHLY and CDR2 FYNNEI. CDR3: CASSEALGSRTGYTF. Written as DNA, the CDR3 is TGTGCCAGCAGTGAAGCGCTCGGGAGCCGGACGGGCTACACCTTC.

CDR3 nucleotide sequence: TGCGCCAGCAGATTTAGTCCCGACGGGAGCATAGGGCCCCTCCACTTT. Protein product: CASRFSPDGSIGPLHF. V is TRBV5-1 and J is TRBJ1-6; D not certain. There are 16 residues in the CDR3. Trimming took 5 bases from V and 13 from J, leaving 25 bases between them. In germline, CDR1 is SGHRS, CDR2 YFSETQ.